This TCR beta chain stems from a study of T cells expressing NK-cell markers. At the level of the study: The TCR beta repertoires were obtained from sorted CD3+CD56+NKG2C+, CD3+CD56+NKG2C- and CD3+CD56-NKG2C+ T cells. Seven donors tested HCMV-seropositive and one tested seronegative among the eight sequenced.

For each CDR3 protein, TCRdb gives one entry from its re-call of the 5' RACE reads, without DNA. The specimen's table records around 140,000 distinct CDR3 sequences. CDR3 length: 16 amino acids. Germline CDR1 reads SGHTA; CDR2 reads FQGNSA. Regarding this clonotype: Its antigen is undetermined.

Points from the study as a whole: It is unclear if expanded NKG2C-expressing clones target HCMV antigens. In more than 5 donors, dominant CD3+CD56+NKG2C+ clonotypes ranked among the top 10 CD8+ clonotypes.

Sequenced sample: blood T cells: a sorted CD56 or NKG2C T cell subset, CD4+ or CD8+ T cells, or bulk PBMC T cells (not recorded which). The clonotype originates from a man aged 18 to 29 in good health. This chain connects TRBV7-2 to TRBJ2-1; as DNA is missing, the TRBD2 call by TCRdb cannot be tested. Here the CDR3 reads CASTLVSAGGYNEQFF. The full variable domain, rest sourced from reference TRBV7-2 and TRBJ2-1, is GAGVSQSPSNKVTEKGKDVELRCDPISGHTALYWYRQSLGQGLEFLIYFQGNSAPDKSGLPSDRFSAERTGGSVSTLTIQRTQQEDSAVYLCASTLVSAGGYNEQFFGPGTRLTVL.